One T cell receptor (beta chain) is described in this entry. Its target antigen remains unknown. One end of the junction is discordant with germline, which a read error may explain. Each collaborating institution followed its own protocols to collect whole blood in K2EDTA tubes. For TCRbeta analysis, collaborators shipped samples in one of three forms: frozen whole blood, isolated PBMCs, or DNA extracted from either of those sample types. TCRbeta CDR3 regions were amplified from genomic DNA using the immunoSEQ Assay, a bias-controlled multiplex PCR. The authors' analysis ran thus. Nucleated cell counts per sample were estimated from amplification of reference gene primers within the assay. Sequence reads were collapsed and filtered to measure the absolute abundance of every unique TCRbeta CDR3 rearrangement. For each sample, productive Simpson clonality was calculated as the square root of Simpson's diversity index across productive rearrangements. TCRdb provides this immuneACCESS table in a form limited to in-frame rearrangements. Some clones are lacking; in checked studies, under half of them reflect an unresolved V gene, and why the rest are absent is not known. V, J and clone size are taken as reported in that table, and D and trimming were inferred from the DNA itself. The sample data list around 60,000 clones, and around 86% of these were observed just once. Clones ranked in the top ten supply roughly 15% of the sample.

These data belong to a study of blood T cell repertoires in COVID-19 (dated by TCRdb to the early 2020s). For the wider study: Collaborator samples came from the United States, Italy and Spain and covered acute and convalescent phases of COVID-19. The material from the prospective study consisted of cDNA or gDNA derived from T cells, B-cell-depleted T cells, or PBMCs. Subjects who had been exposed to COVID-19, were actively infected with it, or had recovered from it provided the deeply sampled blood TCRbeta repertoires that made up the dataset. The repertoires were released in a freely available public database meant as a resource for research on the immune response to SARS-CoV-2. Samples were obtained from the ongoing ImmuneRACE study (first 160 participants) and from over a thousand subjects provided by 6 global collaborators. A de-identified subject ID, COVID-19 status, age in years and sex were almost always included in the sample metadata. Where available, HLA class I and class II types were taken from metadata supplied by the sample provider and were not determined by assay-based typing.

Overall study outcomes, separate from this receptor: The quantity of clinical and demographic metadata differed by source and by participant and was supplied without curation.

In the germline V gene, CDR1 corresponds to SGHAT and CDR2 to FQNNGV. Inclusive of the bounding cysteine and phenylalanine, the CDR3 is 13 residues long. The retained sequence is limited to the CDR3, 39 bases, with the frame set at the first base. Recombination joined TRBV11-2 with TRBJ2-1; a tentative D call is TRBD2 (6 bases match). This TCR derives from a human donor in a cohort sampled during active COVID-19. Sequencing used peripheral blood. The CDR3 amino acid sequence is: CASSATSLSDGLF. The DNA sequence is as follows: TGTGCCAGCAGCGCCACTAGCCTCAGCGATGGACTCTTC.